A selection of T cell receptor beta chains follows, all from one sample in a study of blood T cell repertoires in COVID-19. Some clones are missing from TCRdb's copy, which holds only in-frame ones; the method was immunoSEQ multiplex PCR. The data show 110,000 or so clones, with approximately 84% seen just once and 3.4% held by the top ten. Sequencing used peripheral blood. Every receptor here comes from a man in his forties with acute or convalescent COVID-19. CDR3s leave out the opening cysteine and the closing phenylalanine or tryptophan. Fields, in order: V gene, D gene, J gene, CDR3 protein. A D gene is named only where the DNA matches it firmly.

V: TRBV29-1
D: .
J: TRBJ2-3
CDR3: SVEAGADTQY

V: TRBV11-3
D: TRBD1
J: TRBJ2-2
CDR3: ASSLGLGQALNTGELF

V: TRBV7-8
D: TRBD1
J: TRBJ2-6
CDR3: ASSYRTGDSGANVLT

V: TRBV24-1
D: TRBD1
J: TRBJ1-5
CDR3: ATSDSGTGGRQPQH

V: TRBV24-1
D: TRBD1
J: TRBJ2-5
CDR3: ATSDLGTGAETQY

V: TRBV3-1/TRBV3-2
D: .
J: TRBJ2-1
CDR3: ASSQEYRGNYNEQF

V: TRBV14
D: .
J: TRBJ2-7
CDR3: ASSQVSGFYEQY

V: TRBV20-1
D: .
J: TRBJ2-5
CDR3: SARGPWTQY

V: TRBV27
D: .
J: TRBJ2-3
CDR3: ASSISDLGGSTDTQY

V: TRBV5-1
D: .
J: TRBJ1-2
CDR3: ASSVEPNYGYT

V: TRBV5-4
D: TRBD1
J: TRBJ2-7
CDR3: ASSWGQYEQY

V: TRBV30
D: .
J: TRBJ2-1
CDR3: AWSVQGNEQF

V: TRBV4-1
D: .
J: TRBJ1-4
CDR3: ASSSAETNEKLF

V: TRBV4-1
D: TRBD1
J: TRBJ2-1
CDR3: ASSWGAQGASYNEQF

V: TRBV3-1/TRBV3-2
D: TRBD1
J: TRBJ2-7
CDR3: ASTDRGNYEQY

V: TRBV6-5
D: TRBD2
J: TRBJ2-1
CDR3: ASSYSVVAGPNEQF

V: TRBV7-9
D: .
J: TRBJ2-5
CDR3: ASLRGSETQY

V: TRBV7-2
D: .
J: TRBJ2-1
CDR3: ASSLMPAGYNEQF

V: TRBV30
D: .
J: TRBJ2-5
CDR3: AWSRGTQY

V: TRBV3-1/TRBV3-2
D: .
J: TRBJ2-3
CDR3: ASSDRLAQY

V: TRBV6-5
D: TRBD2
J: TRBJ2-1
CDR3: ASKAFSGTYNEQF

V: TRBV10-3
D: .
J: TRBJ2-7
CDR3: AISELAGGTLIRYEQY

V: TRBV4-1
D: TRBD1
J: TRBJ2-3
CDR3: ASSHFDRVPDTQY

V: TRBV7-3
D: .
J: TRBJ2-2
CDR3: ASRRTDTGELF

V: TRBV9
D: .
J: TRBJ2-7
CDR3: ASSARQASYEQY

V: TRBV6-5
D: .
J: TRBJ1-2
CDR3: ASRASQGQNYGYT

V: TRBV11-2
D: .
J: TRBJ2-5
CDR3: ASRTGETQY

V: TRBV6-2/TRBV6-3
D: .
J: TRBJ1-1
CDR3: ASSRGGAGPEAF

V: TRBV2
D: .
J: TRBJ1-3
CDR3: ASRAGISGNTIY

V: TRBV14
D: .
J: TRBJ2-7
CDR3: ASSQDVLRPGQTYEQY

V: TRBV12-1
D: .
J: TRBJ2-1
CDR3: ASSPSERGGTNEQF

V: TRBV2
D: TRBD2
J: TRBJ2-3
CDR3: ASMKSLAGGPGTQY

V: TRBV6-5
D: TRBD2
J: TRBJ2-1
CDR3: ATAIAGGLDEQF

V: TRBV6-6
D: .
J: TRBJ1-4
CDR3: ASSTREKLF

V: TRBV27
D: .
J: TRBJ2-3
CDR3: ASSFGLASRTDTQY

V: TRBV7-9
D: .
J: TRBJ2-7
CDR3: ASRRSKEYEQY

V: TRBV6-4
D: .
J: TRBJ2-3
CDR3: ASSDEGGLSTDTQY

V: TRBV7-6
D: TRBD2
J: TRBJ2-5
CDR3: ASSLASGGQETQY

V: TRBV18
D: .
J: TRBJ2-2
CDR3: ASSRDTYVGELF

V: TRBV5-6
D: .
J: TRBJ1-5
CDR3: ASSLWGAGNQPQH

V: TRBV10-3
D: .
J: TRBJ1-2
CDR3: AISDGYREYGYT